The 20 T cell receptor beta chains given below trace back to one sample, sequenced in a study of T cells in Graves' hyperthyroidism and ophthalmopathy. The source material, RNA transcripts, was used to amplify TCR beta CDR3 regions. The study used the HTBI primer set for a first-round RT-PCR of the TCR CDR3. TCRdb independently ran MiXCR on the multiplex PCR reads; one entry per CDR3 protein. The profile covers around 420,000 distinct CDR3 sequences, with roughly an eighth appearing a single time and 5% to 6% taken by the ten largest. Sequencing was performed on blood. The source is a woman between 18 and 29 years old with Graves' hyperthyroidism.

This clonotype has at least ten counts. This rearrangement joins TRBV6-5 to TRBJ2-7; 9 nucleotides match TRBD1. This CDR3 region has 14 residues. With 2 bases clipped from V and 3 bases from J, the junction kept 2 bases outside the gene matches. CDR1 is MNHEY and CDR2 is SVGAGI in the germline V gene. The chain's CDR3 is CASSYRGQGYEQYF. The CDR3 region has the DNA TGTGCCAGCAGTTACAGGGGACAGGGCTACGAGCAGTACTTC.

This clonotype was observed at least ten times. V and J are TRBV3-1 and TRBJ2-7; either TRBD1 or TRBD2 may supply D (7 bases each). V was cut by 4 bases and J by 6 bases, with 16 bases left in between. CDR1 and CDR2 (germline): LGHDT, YNNKEL (reference sequence). The CDR3 has 14 residues. The CDR3 DNA follows: TGTGCCAGCAGCCGGAGTCAGGGGGGGGTCGAGCAGTACTTC. Its protein product is CASSRSQGGVEQYF.

This clonotype was picked up many times. The chain links TRBV12-3 or TRBV12-4 to TRBJ2-1, with 7 positions matching TRBD2. The CDR3 spans 14 residues. J lost 9 bases, V lost 3 bases, and 8 bases had no gene match. This CDR3 is CASSFDGRRSEQFF. For the CDR3, the DNA is TGTGCCAGCAGTTTTGACGGGAGGCGAAGTGAGCAGTTCTTC.

J is TRBJ2-7 and V is TRBV10-1; D might be TRBD2 (6 bases). CDR1 is WNHNN and CDR2 is SYGVQD in the germline V gene (reference sequence). V was trimmed by 3 bases and J by 0 bases, leaving 15 bases between them. CDR3 length: 16 amino acids. CDR3 in amino acids: CASSEDPAGFSYEQYF. CDR3 DNA sequence: TGCGCCAGCAGTGAAGACCCGGCGGGGTTCTCCTACGAGCAGTACTTC.

This clonotype has more than one count but fewer than ten. The chain couples TRBV18 to TRBJ1-1, with TRBD1 as a possible D gene (5 bases). The V end lost 3 bases, the J end lost 5 bases, and 22 bases lay between the germline ends. Germline CDR1 KGHSH, CDR2 LQKENI. This CDR3 is built from 17 residues. The DNA for the CDR3 is TGTGCCAGCTCACCTTTATTGGCGGACCCCGGGGGGACTGAAGCTTTCTTT. This sequence encodes CASSPLLADPGGTEAFF. The whole variable domain, remainder taken from reference TRBV18 and TRBJ1-1, is NAGVMQNPRHLVRRRGQEARLRCSPMKGHSHVYWYRQLPEEGLKFMVYLQKENIIDESGMPKERFSAEFPKEGPSILRIQQVVRGDSAAYFCASSPLLADPGGTEAFFGQGTRLTVV.

This clonotype was detected a few times. The V call is TRBV19, the J call TRBJ1-1; D ambiguous. Looked up from germline, CDR1 is LNHDA and CDR2 is SQIVND (reference sequence). V dropped 7 bases and J dropped 2 bases, with 17 bases sitting between them. This CDR3 has 15 amino acids. This CDR3 reads CASNSSRRGNTEAFF. The CDR3 DNA sequence: TGTGCCAGTAATAGCTCCCGCCGGGGAAACACTGAAGCTTTCTTT. Complete variable domain (other parts from reference TRBV19 and TRBJ1-1): DGGITQSPKYLFRKEGQNVTLSCEQNLNHDAMYWYRQDPGQGLRLIYYSQIVNDFQKGDIAEGYSVSREKKESFPLTVTSAQKNPTAFYLCASNSSRRGNTEAFFGQGTRLTVV.

In this sample, this clonotype turned up many times. CDR3: CSALKVSAPTRAYEQYF. DNA for the CDR3: TGCAGTGCTCTGAAGGTCAGCGCCCCAACACGTGCCTACGAGCAGTACTTC. The rearrangement uses TRBV20-1 and TRBJ2-7; no definite D call. The CDR3 totals 17 residues. The germline V gene encodes CDR1 DFQATT and CDR2 SNEGSKA (reference sequence). Trimming left V 5 bases short and J 2 bases short, with 25 bases between.

This clonotype was detected ten times or more. The chain couples TRBV30 to TRBJ2-3, with no clear D. The V end was cut by 4 bases, the J end by 0 bases, with 8 bases between. This CDR3 region has 13 residues. Per germline, CDR1 GTSNPN and CDR2 SVGIG (reference sequence). The CDR3, as DNA: TGTGCCTGGATAGGGCACAGCACAGATACGCAGTATTTT. Encoded protein: CAWIGHSTDTQYF.

This clonotype has ten or more counts. V and J are TRBV18 and TRBJ1-1; 7 bases fit TRBD1. Germline CDR1 is KGHSH and CDR2 is LQKENI. J gave up 0 bases and V 2 bases, and 6 bases lay outside the gene matches. The CDR3 extends over 16 amino acids. The chain's CDR3 is CASSPSLGQMNTEAFF. The CDR3 DNA sequence: TGTGCCAGCTCACCAAGCCTGGGACAGATGAACACTGAAGCTTTCTTT. Filled out from reference TRBV18 and TRBJ1-1, the complete variable domain reads NAGVMQNPRHLVRRRGQEARLRCSPMKGHSHVYWYRQLPEEGLKFMVYLQKENIIDESGMPKERFSAEFPKEGPSILRIQQVVRGDSAAYFCASSPSLGQMNTEAFFGQGTRLTVV.

The rearrangement joins TRBV20-1 to TRBJ2-4; D not certain. V lost 0 bases, J lost 1 base, and 10 bases lay in between. From germline, CDR1 is DFQATT and CDR2 SNEGSKA (reference sequence). The CDR3 runs to 15 residues. The CDR3 DNA is TGCAGTGCTAGAGATCTGGCGATCGCCAAAAACATTCAGTACTTC. This sequence encodes CSARDLAIAKNIQYF.

This clonotype came up many times. The chain carries TRBV5-4 and TRBJ2-2; D may be TRBD2 (5 bases). Germline-derived CDR1 and CDR2 are SGHNT and YYREEE (reference sequence). The CDR3 covers 15 residues. Trimming left V 0 bases short and J 6 bases short, with 12 bases between. In DNA, the CDR3 is TGTGCCAGCAGCTTGGGCGGAGGCACGGCCGGGGAGCTGTTTTTT. Translation gives CASSLGGGTAGELFF.

This clonotype showed up many times. This sequence joins TRBV28 and TRBJ2-7; 9 bases are shared with TRBD1. Germline CDR1 reads MDHEN; CDR2 reads SYDVKM. The CDR3 runs 16 residues. V lost 2 bases, J lost 4 bases, and 9 bases stayed unmatched. CDR3 protein: CASSLAGTGQGYEQYF. CDR3 DNA sequence: TGTGCCAGCAGTTTAGCGGGGACGGGACAGGGTTACGAGCAGTACTTC.

This clonotype turned up a few times. CDR3 protein: CASSLVSGRVGTGELFF. CDR3 DNA sequence: TGTGCCAGCAGCTTAGTAAGCGGGAGGGTTGGCACCGGGGAGCTGTTTTTT. This sequence joins TRBV7-2 and TRBJ2-2; TRBD2 matches 10 bases. The germline CDR1 and CDR2 sequences are SGHTA and FQGNSA. This CDR3 is built from 17 residues. J lost 4 bases, V lost 1 base, and 6 bases had no gene match.

This clonotype was seen ten or more times. This chain connects TRBV7-2 to TRBJ2-5; no clear D. There are 14 residues in the CDR3. Between the trimmed V and J ends, which lost 1 base and 3 bases, there was a span of 9 bases. Germline V gene sequence: CDR1 SGHTA, CDR2 FQGNSA. The chain's CDR3 is CASSLGRMEETQYF. CDR3 in DNA: TGTGCCAGCAGCTTAGGGCGGATGGAAGAGACCCAGTACTTC.

The chain employs TRBV11-2 and TRBJ2-5, with 9 bases identical to TRBD2. Per germline, CDR1 SGHAT and CDR2 FQNNGV. This CDR3 region has 18 residues. The trim removed 4 bases at V and 10 bases at J, leaving 22 bases unmatched. In DNA form, the CDR3 reads TGTGCCAGCAGCTCCCCCTTAGTAGCGGGAGTGGGGGGTCAGAACCAGTACTTC. It is translated as CASSSPLVAGVGGQNQYF. The full variable domain, in which reference TRBV11-2 and TRBJ2-5 provide the parts outside the CDR3, is EAGVAQSPRYKIIEKRQSVAFWCNPISGHATLYWYQQILGQGPKLLIQFQNNGVVDDSQLPKDRFSAERLKGVDSTLKIQPAKLEDSAVYLCASSSPLVAGVGGQNQYFGPGTRLLVL.

Concerning this clonotype itself: This could be a read error, since a much larger clone is one nucleotide away. This chain links TRBV11-2 with TRBJ1-2; no definite D call. Trimming cost V 3 bases and J 3 bases, with 11 bases left between them. Germline V gene lookup returns CDR1 SGHAT and CDR2 FQNNGV. The CDR3 has 14 residues. CDR3 DNA: TGTGCCAGCAGCTTGAGGGTCCCTGACTATGGCTACACCTTC. Translating gives CASSLRVPDYGYTF.

This chain uses TRBV7-3 with TRBJ2-1, with 8 bases aligning to TRBD2. The CDR3 consists of 16 residues. Per germline, CDR1 SGHTA and CDR2 FQGTGA. V was pared by 5 bases and J by 3 bases, with 9 bases of the junction left unmatched. CDR3 sequence reads: CASSATSGSNYNEQFF. In nucleotides, the CDR3 is TGTGCCAGCAGCGCTACTAGCGGTTCTAACTACAATGAGCAGTTCTTC. The full variable domain, completed using reference TRBV7-3 and TRBJ2-1, is GAGVSQTPSNKVTEKGKYVELRCDPISGHTALYWYRQSLGQGPEFLIYFQGTGAADDSGLPNDRFFAVRPEGSVSTLKIQRTERGDSAVYLCASSATSGSNYNEQFFGPGTRLTVL.

This clonotype was recorded at least ten times. The chain employs TRBV12-3 or TRBV12-4 and TRBJ2-7; 9 nucleotides match TRBD1. V was pared by 7 bases and J by 2 bases, with 15 bases of the junction left unmatched. The CDR3 has 17 amino acids. The CDR3 DNA reads TGTGCCAGCACCGCTGGGACAGGGTCCCCCCCCCCCTACGAGCAGTACTTC. Protein sequence: CASTAGTGSPPPYEQYF.

This chain connects TRBV6-1 to TRBJ2-7, with D perhaps matching TRBD2 (6 bases). The CDR3 is 13 amino acids. Germline-derived CDR1 and CDR2 are MNHNS and SASEGT. The V end was cut by 1 base, the J end by 6 bases, with 10 bases between. As DNA, the CDR3 is TGTGCCAGCAGTGAAGGTCGGGGGAGCGAGCAGTACTTC. Its protein product is CASSEGRGSEQYF.

Only one count was recorded for this clonotype. V is TRBV15 and J is TRBJ2-6, with TRBD1 as a possible D gene (6 bases). V shed 3 bases and J shed 0 bases, with 15 bases lying between them. Germline V gives CDR1 LNHNV, CDR2 YYDKDF (reference sequence). The CDR3 extends over 18 amino acids. The CDR3 region has the DNA TGTGCCACCAGCAGGGACAGAGATCGAAGCTCTGGGGCCAACGTCCTGACTTTC. Its translation: CATSRDRDRSSGANVLTF.